This T cell receptor beta chain was recovered during a study of blood T cell repertoires in COVID-19. In the study overall: Collection of acute and convalescent COVID-19 samples took place in the United States, Italy and Spain. PBMCs, B-cell-depleted T cells, or T cells were the source of the cDNA or gDNA that made up the material.

Per the original data handling: Amplification of reference gene primers provided the estimated nucleated cell counts. Sequencing used immunoSEQ multiplex PCR; TCRdb keeps in-frame clones, though not all of them. The V and J calls and clone size come from that table; D and trimming were worked out from the DNA. The data show roughly 69,000 clones, with around 87% seen just once and about 6.6% held by the top ten. This clone showed up just once. The sequence was collected from a middle-aged man with active COVID-19. What was sequenced was peripheral blood.

CDR3 amino acids: CASSHRAGTGAYEQYF. In DNA, the CDR3 is TGTGCCAGCAGCCACCGAGCCGGGACAGGGGCCTACGAGCAGTACTTC. This chain connects TRBV7-2 to TRBJ2-7; 10 bases match TRBD1. This CDR3 region has 16 residues. CDR1 and CDR2 from the germline V gene are SGHTA and FQGNSA. With V trimmed by 5 bases and J by 2 bases, 9 bases remained unmatched.